This is a list of T cell receptor beta chains from one sample in a study of T cells in localized non-small cell lung cancer. TCRdb keeps only in-frame clones here, not all; method: immunoSEQ multiplex PCR. The sample holds about 40,000 clones, 81% seen once. The sample consisted of peripheral blood mononuclear cells, taken before any cancer treatment. These receptors all stem from a male donor at least 60 years old with stage II lung adenocarcinoma. CDR3s include the opening cysteine and the closing phenylalanine or tryptophan. D genes are given only for firm matches. Clone size appears in some rows only: once, few, many, or a class for an expanded clone.

j_call v_call clone_size d_call cdr3_aa cdr3_nt
TRBJ1-1 TRBV27 - TRBD1 CASSLWAGGNTEAFF TGTGCCAGCAGTTTATGGGCAGGGGGGAACACTGAAGCTTTCTTT
TRBJ2-5 TRBV5-6 - - CASSPIGQQETQYF TGTGCCAGCAGCCCCATAGGACAGCAAGAGACCCAGTACTTC
TRBJ1-5 TRBV19 - - CASSIDRDQPQHF TGTGCCAGTAGTATAGATCGAGATCAGCCCCAGCATTTT
TRBJ1-2 TRBV7-2 - TRBD1 CASSLPRPDRGNGYTF TGTGCCAGCAGCTTACCCCGGCCGGACAGGGGCAATGGCTACACCTTC
TRBJ2-7 TRBV4-2 - TRBD1 CASSQDWDSSYEQYF TGTGCCAGCAGCCAAGATTGGGACAGCTCCTACGAGCAGTACTTC
TRBJ1-2 TRBV18 - - CASSPSQEWGYTF TGTGCCAGCTCACCCTCACAGGAGTGGGGCTACACCTTC
TRBJ2-7 TRBV19 - - CASSIGHTYEQYF TGTGCCAGTAGCATAGGACATACCTACGAGCAGTACTTC
TRBJ2-3 TRBV13 - - CASSPGGRGGADTQYF TGTGCCAGCAGCCCGGGGGGCAGGGGTGGGGCAGATACGCAGTATTTT
TRBJ2-3 TRBV5-1 - - CASRQDTLRGTQYF TGCGCCAGCAGACAGGACACCCTGAGGGGTACGCAGTATTTT
TRBJ1-3 TRBV5-1 - - CASSWTRGDTIYF TGCGCCAGCAGCTGGACCCGCGGAGACACCATATATTTT
TRBJ1-5 TRBV2 - - CASKGGLSNQPQHF TGTGCCAGCAAGGGGGGCCTTAGCAATCAGCCCCAGCATTTT
TRBJ2-6 TRBV27 - - CASTKDPRANVLTF TGTGCCAGCACCAAGGACCCAAGGGCCAACGTCCTGACTTTC
TRBJ2-4 TRBV13 - TRBD2 CASSSHINLAGVPSAKNIQYF TGTGCCAGCAGCTCGCATATCAATCTAGCGGGAGTGCCGTCAGCCAAAAACATTCAGTACTTC
TRBJ2-3 TRBV6-5 - TRBD1 CATTGTASTDTQYF TGTGCCACCACCGGGACAGCTAGCACAGATACGCAGTATTTT
TRBJ1-2 TRBV6-6 - TRBD1 CASASGTGGYTF TGTGCCAGCGCCTCCGGGACAGGGGGCTACACCTTC
TRBJ2-2 TRBV9 - - CASRLTAHANTGELFF TGTGCCAGCCGCCTCACTGCACACGCCAACACCGGGGAGCTGTTTTTT
TRBJ2-7 TRBV2 few - CASSGDSYEQYF TGTGCCAGCAGTGGCGACTCCTACGAGCAGTACTTC
TRBJ2-5 TRBV7-2 - - CASSMGRSQETQYF TGTGCCAGCAGCATGGGACGCAGCCAAGAGACCCAGTACTTC
TRBJ1-1 TRBV5-6 - - CASSPEAGFRNTEAFF TGTGCCAGCAGCCCTGAGGCAGGGTTTAGGAACACTGAAGCTTTCTTT
TRBJ1-2 TRBV5-6 - TRBD1 CASSLRDRPIYGYTF TGTGCCAGCAGCTTACGGGACAGACCTATCTATGGCTACACCTTC
TRBJ1-5 TRBV27 few - CASKGARQPQHF TGTGCCAGCAAAGGGGCGCGTCAGCCCCAGCATTTT
TRBJ1-1 TRBV4-3 few - CASSQDQEGEAFF TGCGCCAGCAGCCAAGATCAGGAGGGTGAAGCTTTCTTT
TRBJ2-5 TRBV7-2 - TRBD2 CASSRSGSGETQYF TGTGCCAGCAGTCGCAGCGGGAGCGGAGAGACCCAGTACTTC
TRBJ1-5 TRBV7-8 - - CASSLVEKPQHF TGTGCCAGCAGCTTAGTCGAGAAGCCCCAGCATTTT
TRBJ1-5 TRBV6-5 - - CASSYTRNQPQHF TGTGCCAGCAGTTACACGCGAAATCAGCCCCAGCATTTT
TRBJ2-7 TRBV5-6 - TRBD2 CASSQGLGGSYEQYF TGTGCCAGCAGCCAGGGACTAGGGGGGTCCTACGAGCAGTACTTC
TRBJ2-3 TRBV4-2 - TRBD2 CASSSGGTSGRVDTQYF TGTGCCAGCAGCTCAGGGGGGACTAGCGGGAGAGTAGATACGCAGTATTTT
TRBJ1-1 TRBV7-9 few - CASSLALAGAFF TGTGCCAGCAGCTTAGCGCTAGCAGGCGCTTTCTTT
TRBJ1-2 TRBV5-6 - - CASSLGGLGNYGYTF TGTGCCAGCAGCTTAGGGGGTTTGGGGAACTATGGCTACACCTTC
TRBJ2-5 TRBV28 - - CASRDLRTLQETQYF TGTGCCAGCCGGGACTTACGGACTCTCCAAGAGACCCAGTACTTC
TRBJ1-1 TRBV30 few - CAWSILNTEAFF TGTGCCTGGAGTATACTGAACACTGAAGCTTTCTTT
TRBJ1-4 TRBV29-1 - - CSVVPRGANEKLFF TGCAGCGTTGTCCCCAGGGGAGCTAATGAAAAACTGTTTTTT
TRBJ1-3 TRBV7-2 - - CASSTEGVWDTIYF TGTGCCAGCAGTACCGAGGGGGTTTGGGACACCATATATTTT
TRBJ2-2 TRBV6-1 - - CASSFGQLTGELFF TGTGCCAGCAGTTTTGGACAGCTCACCGGGGAGCTGTTTTTT
TRBJ2-3 TRBV7-2 - - CASSLELGLGGGSGLTQYF TGTGCCAGCAGCTTAGAGTTGGGGCTGGGGGGCGGCAGTGGGCTTACGCAGTATTTT
TRBJ1-2 TRBV7-3 few - CASSLEVGDYGYTF TGTGCCAGCAGCCTTGAGGTGGGAGACTATGGCTACACCTTC
TRBJ1-3 TRBV7-6 - - CASSGRVFSPSGNTIYF TGTGCCAGCAGTGGGCGGGTTTTCTCCCCCTCTGGAAACACCATATATTTT
TRBJ1-1 TRBV5-5 - TRBD1 CASSSYGQGNTEAFF TGTGCCAGCAGCTCCTATGGACAGGGGAACACTGAAGCTTTCTTT
TRBJ2-2 TRBV15 - - CATSRSEQGTGELFF TGTGCCACCAGCAGATCAGAACAGGGAACCGGGGAGCTGTTTTTT
TRBJ2-2 TRBV2 - TRBD2 CASNLAGGPGTGELFF TGTGCCAGCAACCTAGCGGGAGGGCCCGGCACCGGGGAGCTGTTTTTT
TRBJ2-5 TRBV7-8 - TRBD2 CASSPLASGRSETQYF TGTGCCAGCAGCCCCCTGGCTAGCGGGAGGTCTGAGACCCAGTACTTC